Listed below are T cell receptor beta chains from one sample, sequenced in a study of T cells in tuberculosis. TCRdb's copy holds only in-frame clones and misses some; the assay was immunoSEQ multiplex PCR. The repertoire holds roughly 92,000 clones, approximately 90% seen once, with approximately 1.9% in the top ten. The specimen was CD1b-GMM tetramer-negative cells sorted from PBMCs. The origin of the receptors is an adult woman with latent tuberculosis. The CDR3 runs from the conserved cysteine through the conserved F or W. The D gene is left open where the match is weak. Part of the rows lack a size; the others show once, few, many or a class for expanded clones.

abundance: .
d_gene: .
v_gene: TRBV5-4
j_gene: TRBJ1-2
CDR3aa: CASSQAVGLNYGYTF
CDR3nt: TGCGCCAGCAGCCAAGCCGTGGGACTTAACTATGGCTACACCTTC

abundance: .
d_gene: TRBD1
v_gene: TRBV19
j_gene: TRBJ2-2
CDR3aa: CAGSILGQENTGELFF
CDR3nt: TGTGCCGGTAGTATCCTCGGACAGGAGAACACCGGGGAGCTGTTTTTT

abundance: once
d_gene: TRBD1
v_gene: TRBV27
j_gene: TRBJ2-1
CDR3aa: CASKDRGLEQFF
CDR3nt: TGTGCCAGCAAAGACAGGGGGCTTGAGCAGTTCTTC

abundance: .
d_gene: .
v_gene: TRBV6-5
j_gene: TRBJ2-4
CDR3aa: CASGEGLSAKNIQYF
CDR3nt: TGTGCCAGCGGGGAAGGACTATCAGCCAAAAACATTCAGTACTTC

abundance: once
d_gene: .
v_gene: TRBV7-9
j_gene: TRBJ1-3
CDR3aa: CASSPGVLGNTIYF
CDR3nt: TGTGCCAGCAGCCCAGGGGTGTTGGGAAACACCATATATTTT

abundance: .
d_gene: TRBD1
v_gene: TRBV29-1
j_gene: TRBJ1-2
CDR3aa: CSAVGGGFGYTF
CDR3nt: TGCAGCGCTGTTGGAGGGGGCTTTGGCTACACCTTC

abundance: .
d_gene: .
v_gene: TRBV4-1
j_gene: TRBJ1-1
CDR3aa: CASSQAATGWIAYTEAFF
CDR3nt: TGCGCCAGCAGCCAGGCGGCGACAGGTTGGATAGCGTACACTGAAGCTTTCTTT

abundance: .
d_gene: TRBD1
v_gene: TRBV5-1
j_gene: TRBJ1-6
CDR3aa: CASSLGTGGRGSPLHF
CDR3nt: TGCGCCAGCAGCTTGGGGACAGGGGGGCGAGGGTCACCCCTCCACTTT

abundance: .
d_gene: .
v_gene: TRBV19
j_gene: TRBJ1-2
CDR3aa: CATTPPGLWKNGYTF
CDR3nt: TGTGCCACCACCCCCCCAGGGCTCTGGAAGAATGGCTACACCTTC

abundance: .
d_gene: .
v_gene: TRBV15
j_gene: TRBJ2-3
CDR3aa: CATTREGADTQYF
CDR3nt: TGTGCCACCACCCGAGAAGGGGCAGATACGCAGTATTTT

abundance: .
d_gene: .
v_gene: TRBV30
j_gene: TRBJ1-1
CDR3aa: CAWSSTGRDTEAFF
CDR3nt: TGTGCCTGGAGTTCAACAGGGAGGGACACTGAAGCTTTCTTT

abundance: .
d_gene: .
v_gene: TRBV19
j_gene: TRBJ2-2
CDR3aa: CASSNVAVNTGELFF
CDR3nt: TGTGCCAGTAGTAATGTAGCGGTTAACACCGGGGAGCTGTTTTTT

abundance: .
d_gene: .
v_gene: TRBV4-1
j_gene: TRBJ1-1
CDR3aa: CASSLGGPAYTEAFF
CDR3nt: TGCGCCAGCAGCCTCGGCGGGCCAGCGTACACTGAAGCTTTCTTT

abundance: .
d_gene: TRBD1
v_gene: TRBV4-2
j_gene: TRBJ1-1
CDR3aa: CASSQPPGQGNAEAFF
CDR3nt: TGTGCCAGCAGCCAACCCCCGGGACAGGGGAACGCTGAAGCTTTCTTT

abundance: once
d_gene: .
v_gene: TRBV27
j_gene: TRBJ2-7
CDR3aa: CASSSHLDPQSREQYF
CDR3nt: TGTGCCAGCAGTTCACATCTAGATCCCCAGTCTCGCGAGCAGTACTTC

abundance: .
d_gene: .
v_gene: TRBV19
j_gene: TRBJ1-1
CDR3aa: CASSHKTGRDTEAFF
CDR3nt: TGTGCCAGTAGCCATAAAACAGGGAGGGACACTGAAGCTTTCTTT

abundance: once
d_gene: .
v_gene: TRBV5-1
j_gene: TRBJ1-3
CDR3aa: CASNLDGSTGNTIYF
CDR3nt: TGCGCCAGCAACTTGGACGGGTCTACTGGAAACACCATATATTTT

abundance: .
d_gene: .
v_gene: TRBV7-9
j_gene: TRBJ2-7
CDR3aa: CASSPSRAGPSYEQYF
CDR3nt: TGTGCCAGCAGCCCCTCCCGGGCGGGACCCTCCTACGAGCAGTACTTC

abundance: .
d_gene: .
v_gene: TRBV5-1
j_gene: TRBJ2-7
CDR3aa: CASSLRQGYEQYF
CDR3nt: TGCGCCAGCAGCTTGAGGCAGGGCTACGAGCAGTACTTC

abundance: .
d_gene: .
v_gene: TRBV10-3
j_gene: TRBJ2-4
CDR3aa: CAPGNTLAKNIQYF
CDR3nt: TGTGCCCCGGGAAACACCTTAGCCAAAAACATTCAGTACTTC

abundance: .
d_gene: .
v_gene: TRBV7-2
j_gene: TRBJ2-7
CDR3aa: CASSQLTASYEQYF
CDR3nt: TGTGCCAGCAGCCAACTCACTGCCTCCTACGAGCAGTACTTC

abundance: .
d_gene: TRBD2
v_gene: TRBV7-6
j_gene: TRBJ2-2
CDR3aa: CASSLRLAGVGLNTGELFF
CDR3nt: TGTGCCAGCAGCCTCAGACTAGCGGGGGTCGGGCTGAACACCGGGGAGCTGTTTTTT

abundance: .
d_gene: .
v_gene: TRBV5-4
j_gene: TRBJ1-2
CDR3aa: CASSLTGRPNYGYTF
CDR3nt: TGTGCCAGCAGCTTGACAGGCCGGCCTAACTATGGCTACACCTTC

abundance: few
d_gene: TRBD1
v_gene: TRBV27
j_gene: TRBJ2-2
CDR3aa: CASRQSGGSGELFF
CDR3nt: TGTGCCAGCAGACAATCAGGGGGTTCCGGGGAGCTGTTTTTT

abundance: .
d_gene: TRBD1
v_gene: TRBV29-1
j_gene: TRBJ1-2
CDR3aa: CSVGQGALYGYTF
CDR3nt: TGCAGCGTGGGACAGGGGGCCCTCTATGGCTACACCTTC

abundance: .
d_gene: TRBD1
v_gene: TRBV29-1
j_gene: TRBJ2-1
CDR3aa: CSGWDRGRVGGGGHNEQFF
CDR3nt: TGCAGCGGATGGGACAGGGGGCGCGTTGGCGGGGGGGGCCACAATGAGCAGTTCTTC

abundance: .
d_gene: TRBD1
v_gene: TRBV5-1
j_gene: TRBJ2-7
CDR3aa: CASSLGRTGVNEQYF
CDR3nt: TGCGCCAGCAGCTTGGGACGGACAGGGGTCAACGAGCAGTACTTC

abundance: .
d_gene: TRBD2
v_gene: TRBV5-4
j_gene: TRBJ2-7
CDR3aa: CASSLLAGDDEQYF
CDR3nt: TGTGCCAGCAGCTTACTAGCGGGGGACGACGAGCAGTACTTC

abundance: once
d_gene: .
v_gene: TRBV4-3
j_gene: TRBJ2-2
CDR3aa: CASSQAIGISGELFF
CDR3nt: TGCGCCAGCAGCCAAGCAATCGGGATCTCCGGGGAGCTGTTTTTT

abundance: .
d_gene: .
v_gene: TRBV21-1
j_gene: TRBJ2-4
CDR3aa: CASSLRPRGEPSSEAKNIQYF
CDR3nt: TGTGCCAGCAGCTTACGACCTCGAGGAGAACCCTCTAGCGAAGCCAAAAACATTCAGTACTTC

abundance: .
d_gene: .
v_gene: TRBV2
j_gene: TRBJ2-1
CDR3aa: CASIQYNEQFF
CDR3nt: TGTGCCAGCATCCAGTACAATGAGCAGTTCTTC

abundance: .
d_gene: TRBD1
v_gene: TRBV4-1
j_gene: TRBJ1-5
CDR3aa: CASSRLTGWNQPQHF
CDR3nt: TGCGCCAGCAGCCGCTTGACAGGGTGGAATCAGCCCCAGCATTTT

abundance: .
d_gene: TRBD2
v_gene: TRBV5-1
j_gene: TRBJ2-1
CDR3aa: CASSLTSDEQFF
CDR3nt: TGCGCCAGCAGCTTAACTAGCGATGAGCAGTTCTTC

abundance: once
d_gene: .
v_gene: TRBV30
j_gene: TRBJ1-5
CDR3aa: CAWSVDIRGQPQHF
CDR3nt: TGTGCCTGGAGTGTAGATATCCGGGGACAGCCCCAGCATTTT

abundance: .
d_gene: .
v_gene: TRBV5-8
j_gene: TRBJ2-3
CDR3aa: CASSLGAGHRSTDTQYF
CDR3nt: TGTGCCAGCAGCTTGGGTGCTGGACATCGAAGCACAGATACGCAGTATTTT

abundance: .
d_gene: TRBD2
v_gene: TRBV10-3
j_gene: TRBJ2-2
CDR3aa: CAISGNVVAGGPAGTGELFF
CDR3nt: TGTGCCATCAGTGGGAATGTCGTAGCGGGGGGTCCGGCGGGCACCGGGGAGCTGTTTTTT

abundance: .
d_gene: .
v_gene: TRBV5-1
j_gene: TRBJ1-1
CDR3aa: CASSFRVGFTEAFF
CDR3nt: TGCGCCAGCAGCTTCCGGGTAGGATTCACTGAAGCTTTCTTT

abundance: few
d_gene: .
v_gene: TRBV18
j_gene: TRBJ2-2
CDR3aa: CASSPRSAGTTGELFF
CDR3nt: TGTGCCAGCTCACCACGGTCGGCGGGAACCACCGGGGAGCTGTTTTTT

abundance: .
d_gene: .
v_gene: TRBV6-4
j_gene: TRBJ2-3
CDR3aa: CASSDSTGGTTDTQYF
CDR3nt: TGTGCCAGCAGTGACTCGACAGGAGGAACCACAGATACGCAGTATTTT

abundance: .
d_gene: TRBD1
v_gene: TRBV11-2
j_gene: TRBJ1-6
CDR3aa: CASSLGVRGRSPLHF
CDR3nt: TGTGCCAGCAGCTTAGGTGTCAGGGGGCGTTCACCCCTCCACTTT

abundance: .
d_gene: .
v_gene: TRBV25-1
j_gene: TRBJ2-5
CDR3aa: CASSEFGETQYF
CDR3nt: TGTGCCAGCAGTGAATTCGGAGAGACCCAGTACTTC

abundance: once
d_gene: TRBD1
v_gene: TRBV5-4
j_gene: TRBJ2-4
CDR3aa: CASSLGPPTGAKNIQYF
CDR3nt: TGTGCCAGCAGCTTAGGACCTCCGACAGGGGCCAAAAACATTCAGTACTTC

abundance: .
d_gene: .
v_gene: TRBV19
j_gene: TRBJ2-7
CDR3aa: CASSTGTTYEQYF
CDR3nt: TGTGCCAGTAGTACCGGGACAACCTACGAGCAGTACTTC

abundance: .
d_gene: .
v_gene: TRBV19
j_gene: TRBJ1-6
CDR3aa: CASSGAAGNNSPLHF
CDR3nt: TGTGCCAGCAGTGGGGCGGCTGGAAATAATTCACCCCTCCACTTT

abundance: .
d_gene: TRBD1
v_gene: TRBV7-9
j_gene: TRBJ1-1
CDR3aa: CASSSGGTEAFF
CDR3nt: TGTGCCAGCAGCTCAGGGGGCACTGAAGCTTTCTTT

abundance: .
d_gene: .
v_gene: TRBV29-1
j_gene: TRBJ2-5
CDR3aa: CSGGLWETQYF
CDR3nt: TGCAGCGGGGGGCTGTGGGAGACCCAGTACTTC

abundance: once
d_gene: .
v_gene: TRBV5-6
j_gene: TRBJ1-5
CDR3aa: CASSEGVFNQPQHF
CDR3nt: TGTGCCAGCAGCGAGGGAGTGTTTAATCAGCCCCAGCATTTT

abundance: few
d_gene: .
v_gene: TRBV5-1
j_gene: TRBJ1-1
CDR3aa: CASSFEGMNTEAFF
CDR3nt: TGCGCCAGCAGCTTTGAGGGAATGAACACTGAAGCTTTCTTT

abundance: .
d_gene: .
v_gene: TRBV5-4
j_gene: TRBJ2-5
CDR3aa: CASSSQGGRRETQYF
CDR3nt: TGTGCCAGCAGCTCGCAGGGGGGCAGGCGAGAGACCCAGTACTTC

abundance: once
d_gene: .
v_gene: TRBV28
j_gene: TRBJ2-5
CDR3aa: CASSLPQGSETQYF
CDR3nt: TGTGCCAGCAGTTTGCCTCAGGGATCTGAGACCCAGTACTTC

abundance: .
d_gene: .
v_gene: TRBV18
j_gene: TRBJ2-5
CDR3aa: CASSPLKGVETQYF
CDR3nt: TGTGCCAGCTCACCCCTGAAGGGGGTGGAGACCCAGTACTTC

abundance: .
d_gene: TRBD2
v_gene: TRBV27
j_gene: TRBJ2-1
CDR3aa: CASSFLPGGSNEQFF
CDR3nt: TGTGCCAGCAGTTTCCTCCCGGGCGGGAGCAATGAGCAGTTCTTC